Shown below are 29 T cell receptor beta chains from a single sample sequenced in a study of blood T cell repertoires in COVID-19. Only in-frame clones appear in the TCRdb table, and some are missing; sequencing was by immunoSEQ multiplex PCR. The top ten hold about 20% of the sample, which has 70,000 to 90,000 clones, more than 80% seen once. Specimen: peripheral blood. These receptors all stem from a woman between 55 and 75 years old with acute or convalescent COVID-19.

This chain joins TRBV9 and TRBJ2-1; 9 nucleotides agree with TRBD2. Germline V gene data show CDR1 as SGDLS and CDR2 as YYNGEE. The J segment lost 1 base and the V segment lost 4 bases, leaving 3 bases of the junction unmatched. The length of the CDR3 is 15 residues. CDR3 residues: CASSTLAGSYNEQFF. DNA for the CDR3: TGTGCCAGCAGCACTCTAGCGGGGTCCTACAATGAGCAGTTCTTC. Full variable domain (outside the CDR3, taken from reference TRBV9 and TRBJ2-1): DSGVTQTPKHLITATGQRVTLRCSPRSGDLSVYWYQQSLDQGLQFLIQYYNGEERAKGNILERFSAQQFPDLHSELNLSSLELGDSALYFCASSTLAGSYNEQFFGPGTRLTVL.

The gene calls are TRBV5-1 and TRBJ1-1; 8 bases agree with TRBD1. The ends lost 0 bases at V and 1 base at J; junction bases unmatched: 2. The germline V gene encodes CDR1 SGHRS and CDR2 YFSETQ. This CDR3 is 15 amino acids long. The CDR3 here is CASSLVGTGNTEAFF. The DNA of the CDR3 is TGCGCCAGCAGCTTGGTGGGGACAGGGAACACTGAAGCTTTCTTT.

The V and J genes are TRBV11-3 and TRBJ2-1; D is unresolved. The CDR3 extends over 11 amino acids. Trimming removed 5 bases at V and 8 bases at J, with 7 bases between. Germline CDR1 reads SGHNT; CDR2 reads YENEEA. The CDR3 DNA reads TGTGCCAGCAGCAAAAACTATGAGCAGTTCTTC. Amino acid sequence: CASSKNYEQFF. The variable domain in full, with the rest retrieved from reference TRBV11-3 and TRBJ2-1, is EAGVVQSPRYKIIEKKQPVAFWCNPISGHNTLYWYLQNLGQGPELLIRYENEEAVDDSQLPKDRFSAERLKGVDSTLKIQPAELGDSAVYLCASSKNYEQFFGPGTRLTVL.

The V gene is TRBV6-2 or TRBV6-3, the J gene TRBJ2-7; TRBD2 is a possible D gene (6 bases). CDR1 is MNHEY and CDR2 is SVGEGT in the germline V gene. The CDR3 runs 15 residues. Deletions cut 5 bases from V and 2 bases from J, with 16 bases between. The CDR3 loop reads CASSHAGTETYEQYV. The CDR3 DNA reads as TGTGCCAGCAGTCATGCGGGGACGGAAACCTACGAGCAGTACGTC.

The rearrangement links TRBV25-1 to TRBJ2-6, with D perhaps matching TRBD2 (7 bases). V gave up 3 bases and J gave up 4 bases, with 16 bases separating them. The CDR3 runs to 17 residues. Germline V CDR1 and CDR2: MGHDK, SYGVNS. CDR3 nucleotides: TGTGCCAGCAGTGATGAACAGGGACTACGAGGGGCCAACGTCCTGACTTTC. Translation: CASSDEQGLRGANVLTF.

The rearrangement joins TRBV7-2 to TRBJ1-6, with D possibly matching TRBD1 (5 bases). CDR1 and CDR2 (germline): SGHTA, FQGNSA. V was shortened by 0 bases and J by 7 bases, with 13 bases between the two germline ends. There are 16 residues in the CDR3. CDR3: CASSLAGGTNNSPLHF. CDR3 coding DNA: TGTGCCAGCAGCTTAGCGGGGGGAACCAACAATTCACCCCTCCACTTT.

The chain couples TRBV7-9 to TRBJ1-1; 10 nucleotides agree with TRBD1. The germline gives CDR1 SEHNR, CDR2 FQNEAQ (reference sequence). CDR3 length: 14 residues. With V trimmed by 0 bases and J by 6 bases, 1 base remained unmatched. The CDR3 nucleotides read TGTGCCAGCAGCTTAGCGACAGGGGGCGCTGAAGCTTTCTTT. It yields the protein CASSLATGGAEAFF. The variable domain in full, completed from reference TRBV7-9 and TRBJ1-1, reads DTGVSQNPRHKITKRGQNVTFRCDPISEHNRLYWYRQTLGQGPEFLTYFQNEAQLEKSRLLSDRFSAERPKGSFSTLEIQRTEQGDSAMYLCASSLATGGAEAFFGQGTRLTVV.

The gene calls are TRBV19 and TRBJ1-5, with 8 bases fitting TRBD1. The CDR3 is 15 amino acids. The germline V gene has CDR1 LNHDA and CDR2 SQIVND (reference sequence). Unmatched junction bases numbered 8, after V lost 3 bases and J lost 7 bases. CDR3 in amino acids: CASSIIGQGQQPQHF. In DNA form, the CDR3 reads TGTGCCAGTAGTATCATCGGACAGGGCCAGCAGCCCCAGCATTTT.

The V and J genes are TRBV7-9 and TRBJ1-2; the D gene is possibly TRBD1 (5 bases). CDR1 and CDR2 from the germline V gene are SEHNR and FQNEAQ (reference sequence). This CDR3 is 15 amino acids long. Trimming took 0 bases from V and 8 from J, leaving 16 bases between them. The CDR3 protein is CASSLAGGVVNGYTF. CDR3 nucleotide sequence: TGTGCCAGCAGCTTAGCGGGAGGGGTAGTAAACGGCTACACCTTC.

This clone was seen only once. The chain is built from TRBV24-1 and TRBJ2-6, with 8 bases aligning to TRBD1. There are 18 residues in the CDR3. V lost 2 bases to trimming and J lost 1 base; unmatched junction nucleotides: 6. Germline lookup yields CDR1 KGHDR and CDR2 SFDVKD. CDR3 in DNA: TGTGCCACCAGTGATTATCGGACAGGGCTTTCTGGGGCCAACGTCCTGACTTTC. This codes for CATSDYRTGLSGANVLTF.

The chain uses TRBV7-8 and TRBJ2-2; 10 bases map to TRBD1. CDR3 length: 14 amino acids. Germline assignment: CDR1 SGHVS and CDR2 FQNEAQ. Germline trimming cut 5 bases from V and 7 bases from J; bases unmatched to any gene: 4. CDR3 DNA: TGTGCCAGCAGCGCTGACAGGGGGCTCGGGGAGCTGTTTTTT. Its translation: CASSADRGLGELFF.

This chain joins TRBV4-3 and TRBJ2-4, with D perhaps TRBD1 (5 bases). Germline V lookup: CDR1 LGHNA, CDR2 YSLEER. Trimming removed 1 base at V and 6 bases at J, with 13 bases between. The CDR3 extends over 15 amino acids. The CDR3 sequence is CASSQAPGWRNIQYF. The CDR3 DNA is TGCGCCAGCAGCCAAGCCCCAGGGTGGAGAAACATTCAGTACTTC.

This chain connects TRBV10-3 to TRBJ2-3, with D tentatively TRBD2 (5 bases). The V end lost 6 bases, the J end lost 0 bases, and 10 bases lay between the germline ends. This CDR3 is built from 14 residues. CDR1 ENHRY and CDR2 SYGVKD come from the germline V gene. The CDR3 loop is CAIRAAASTDTQYF. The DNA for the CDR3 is TGTGCCATCAGGGCAGCGGCTAGCACAGATACGCAGTATTTT.

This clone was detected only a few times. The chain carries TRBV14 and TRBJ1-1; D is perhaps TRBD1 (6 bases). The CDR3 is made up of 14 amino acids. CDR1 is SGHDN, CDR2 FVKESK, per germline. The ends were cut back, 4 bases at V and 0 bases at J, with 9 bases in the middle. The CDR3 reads CASSRTDMNTEAFF. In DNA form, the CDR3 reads TGTGCCAGCAGCCGGACAGATATGAACACTGAAGCTTTCTTT.

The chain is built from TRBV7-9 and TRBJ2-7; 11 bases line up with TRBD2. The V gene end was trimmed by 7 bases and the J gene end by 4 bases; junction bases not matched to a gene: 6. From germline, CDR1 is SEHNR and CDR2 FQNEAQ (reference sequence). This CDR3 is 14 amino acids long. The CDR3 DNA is TGTGCCAGCACCCTCGGGACTAGCGGTTACGAGCAGTACGTC. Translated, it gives CASTLGTSGYEQYV.

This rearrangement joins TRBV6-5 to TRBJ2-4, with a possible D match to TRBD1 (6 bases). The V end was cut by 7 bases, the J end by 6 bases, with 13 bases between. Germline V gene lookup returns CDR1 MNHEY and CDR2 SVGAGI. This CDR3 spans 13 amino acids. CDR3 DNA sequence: TGTGCCAGCACCAGGGGCGGCATAAACATTCAGTACTTC. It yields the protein CASTRGGINIQYF.

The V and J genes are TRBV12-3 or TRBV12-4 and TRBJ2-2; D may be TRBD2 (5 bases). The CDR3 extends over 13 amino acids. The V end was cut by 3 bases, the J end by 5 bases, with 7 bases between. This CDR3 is CASSFGGTGELFF. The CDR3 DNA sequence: TGTGCCAGCAGTTTTGGCGGGACCGGGGAGCTGTTTTTT.

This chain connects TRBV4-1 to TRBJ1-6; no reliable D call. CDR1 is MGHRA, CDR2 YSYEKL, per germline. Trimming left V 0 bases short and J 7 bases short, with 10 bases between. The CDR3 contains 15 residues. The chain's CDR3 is CASSQDWHPNSPLHF. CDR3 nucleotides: TGCGCCAGCAGCCAAGACTGGCACCCAAATTCACCCCTCCACTTT.

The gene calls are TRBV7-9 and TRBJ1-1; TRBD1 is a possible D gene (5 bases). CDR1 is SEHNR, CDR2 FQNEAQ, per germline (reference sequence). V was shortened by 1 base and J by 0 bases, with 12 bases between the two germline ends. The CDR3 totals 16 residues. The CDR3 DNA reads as TGTGCCAGCAGCTTAGGTGGGGCCTTTATGAACACTGAAGCTTTCTTT. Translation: CASSLGGAFMNTEAFF.

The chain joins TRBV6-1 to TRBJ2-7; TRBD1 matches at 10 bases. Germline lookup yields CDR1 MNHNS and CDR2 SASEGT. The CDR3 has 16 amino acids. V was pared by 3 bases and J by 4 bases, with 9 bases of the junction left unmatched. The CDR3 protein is CASSDGGGQGSYEQYV. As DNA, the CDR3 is TGTGCCAGCAGTGACGGCGGGGGACAGGGGTCGTACGAGCAGTACGTC.

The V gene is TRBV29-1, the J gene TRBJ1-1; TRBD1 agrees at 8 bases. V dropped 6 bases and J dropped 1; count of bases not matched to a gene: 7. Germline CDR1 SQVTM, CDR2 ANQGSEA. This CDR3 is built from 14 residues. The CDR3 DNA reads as TGCAGCGTACTGGGACAGGCCACGAACACTGAAGCTTTCTTT. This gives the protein CSVLGQATNTEAFF. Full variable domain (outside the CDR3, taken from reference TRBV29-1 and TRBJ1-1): SAVISQKPSRDICQRGTSLTIQCQVDSQVTMMFWYRQQPGQSLTLIATANQGSEATYESGFVIDKFPISRPNLTFSTLTVSNMSPEDSSIYLCSVLGQATNTEAFFGQGTRLTVV.

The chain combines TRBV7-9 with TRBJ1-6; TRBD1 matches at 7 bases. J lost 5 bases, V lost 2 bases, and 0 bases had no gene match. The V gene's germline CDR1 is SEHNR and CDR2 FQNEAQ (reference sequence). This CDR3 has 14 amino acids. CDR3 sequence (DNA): TGTGCCAGCAGCTTAACAGGGGATAATTCACCCCTCCACTTT. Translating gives CASSLTGDNSPLHF.

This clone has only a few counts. CDR3 bases: TGTGCCAGCAGCTCTACCCAGGGGAGATCAGATACGCAGTATTTT. Residues: CASSSTQGRSDTQYF. The V gene is TRBV7-2, the J gene TRBJ2-3; a possible D gene is TRBD1 (6 bases). The CDR3 has 15 residues. Germline-derived CDR1 and CDR2 are SGHTA and FQGNSA. V dropped 4 bases and J dropped 4 bases, with 15 bases sitting between them. The whole variable domain, filled in from reference TRBV7-2 and TRBJ2-3, reads GAGVSQSPSNKVTEKGKDVELRCDPISGHTALYWYRQSLGQGLEFLIYFQGNSAPDKSGLPSDRFSAERTGGSVSTLTIQRTQQEDSAVYLCASSSTQGRSDTQYFGPGTRLTVL.

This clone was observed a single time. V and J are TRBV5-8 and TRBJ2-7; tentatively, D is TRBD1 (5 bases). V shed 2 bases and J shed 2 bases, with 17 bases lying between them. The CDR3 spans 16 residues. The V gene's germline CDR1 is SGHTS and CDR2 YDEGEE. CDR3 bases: TGTGCCAGCAGCTTTGGGGTGACAGCCAACACCTACGAGCAGTACGTC. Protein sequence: CASSFGVTANTYEQYV.

The CDR3, as DNA: TGTGCCAGCAGACCCAGGGGGTACACTGAAGCTTTCTTT. Translation: CASRPRGYTEAFF. The gene calls are TRBV6-5 and TRBJ1-1, with TRBD1 matching 7 bases. CDR1 is MNHEY, CDR2 SVGAGI, per germline. There are 13 residues in the CDR3. The V segment lost 6 bases and the J segment 3 bases; nucleotides outside the gene matches: 4.

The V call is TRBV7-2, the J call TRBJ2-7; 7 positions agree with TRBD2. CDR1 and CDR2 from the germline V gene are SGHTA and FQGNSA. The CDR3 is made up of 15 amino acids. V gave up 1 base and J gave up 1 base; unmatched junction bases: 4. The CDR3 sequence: CASSLGGGGSYEQYV. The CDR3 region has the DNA TGTGCCAGCAGCTTAGGGGGCGGGGGATCCTACGAGCAGTACGTC.

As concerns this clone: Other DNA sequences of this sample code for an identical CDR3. CDR3 loop: CAWSVLGLETQYF. The CDR3 nucleotides are TGTGCCTGGAGTGTACTAGGGCTAGAGACCCAGTACTTC. The rearrangement links TRBV30 to TRBJ2-5, with D possibly matching TRBD2 (5 bases). The V end was cut by 0 bases, the J end by 4 bases, with 9 bases between. Germline lookup yields CDR1 GTSNPN and CDR2 SVGIG (reference sequence). The CDR3 covers 13 residues.

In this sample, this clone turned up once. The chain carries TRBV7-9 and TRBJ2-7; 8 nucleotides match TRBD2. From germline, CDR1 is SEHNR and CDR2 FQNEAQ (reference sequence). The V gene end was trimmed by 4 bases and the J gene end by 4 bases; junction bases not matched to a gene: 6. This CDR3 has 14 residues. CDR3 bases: TGTGCCAGCAGCTCCGCCGGGGGGGCGTACGAGCAGTACTTC. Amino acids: CASSSAGGAYEQYF.

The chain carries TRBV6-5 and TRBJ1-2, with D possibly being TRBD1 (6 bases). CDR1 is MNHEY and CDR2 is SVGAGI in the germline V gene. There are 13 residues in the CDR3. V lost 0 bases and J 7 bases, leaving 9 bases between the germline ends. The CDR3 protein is CASSYSYRAGYTF. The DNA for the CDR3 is TGTGCCAGCAGTTACTCTTACAGGGCTGGCTACACCTTC.